This TCR beta chain is drawn from a study of cytomegalovirus exposure and HLA in healthy donors. This clone was recorded only once. Its antigen is currently unknown. Both 60 Vbeta primers and 13 Jbeta primers went into the PCR. Measured with immunoSEQ multiplex PCR; TCRdb has only the in-frame clones, and not every one. The profile covers about 77,000 clones, with approximately 80% appearing a single time and approximately 3.4% taken by the ten largest. Germline values: CDR1 SGHTA, CDR2 FQGNSA. The CDR3 extends over 16 amino acids. V was cut by 5 bases and J by 8 bases, with 24 bases left in between. General study results and limits: Other equally common chains were less clonally expanded than HLA-associated TCR beta chains, a later analysis showed.

The sequenced sample was PBMCs. The chain combines TRBV7-2 with TRBJ1-2; possibly TRBD1 for D (5 bases). The receptor was isolated from a middle-aged man in good health and CMV-seronegative. In DNA form, the CDR3 reads TGTGCCAGCAGCCTCACCGGGACTTACCAACGGGGGGGCTACACCTTC. Translation gives CASSLTGTYQRGGYTF.